The T cell receptor (beta chain) under discussion was sequenced for a study of T cell responses to AZD1222 COVID-19 vaccine. The study's findings and limits: Only a handful of AZD1222 recipients, several in all, had baseline seropositivity. Only after the peak T cell response were repertoires sampled.

Points on this clone: Its specificity is unknown.

Sequencing was performed with immunoSEQ multiplex PCR; in TCRdb, only in-frame clones are kept and a portion is missing. The sample consists of 15,000 to 20,000 clones, about 90% of them appearing once. The sequence came from an adult who received the AZD1222 COVID-19 vaccine. The sample here was peripheral blood, taken 28 days after the second AZD1222 dose.

This chain's CDR3 is CASSKGTATNQPQHF. CDR3 coding DNA: TGTGCCAGCAGCAAAGGGACAGCCACTAATCAGCCCCAGCATTTT. The rearrangement joins TRBV2 to TRBJ1-5; 7 positions agree with TRBD1. Germline values: CDR1 SNHLY, CDR2 FYNNEI. Losses at the gene ends were 6 bases for V and 4 bases for J; bases not matched to a gene: 9. The CDR3 sequence is 15 residues long. Supplemented by reference TRBV2 and TRBJ1-5, the full variable domain reads EPEVTQTPSHQVTQMGQEVILRCVPISNHLYFYWYRQILGQKVEFLVSFYNNEISEKSEIFDDQFSVERPDGSNFTLKIRSTKLEDSAMYFCASSKGTATNQPQHFGDGTRLSIL.